Shown below are 8 T cell receptor beta chains from a single sample sequenced in a study of high-grade serous ovarian cancer treatment subgroups. The tumor samples were collected prior to definitive surgery or chemotherapy. The assay was immunoSEQ multiplex PCR, and TCRdb's table has in-frame clones only and misses some. The table includes about 5,000 clones, about three quarters detected once. Sequenced material: tumor tissue. These receptors were collected from a human donor with high-grade serous ovarian cancer.

The chain has TRBV9 and TRBJ1-5, with a weak D call TRBD1 (6 bases). The CDR3 consists of 14 residues. Germline V gene lookup returns CDR1 SGDLS and CDR2 YYNGEE. Deletions cut 2 bases from V and 7 bases from J, with 13 bases between. Written as DNA, the CDR3 is TGTGCCAGCAGCGTGGAGGGGGAAGACCAGCCCCAGCATTTT. Protein sequence: CASSVEGEDQPQHF.

V and J are TRBV5-1 and TRBJ2-7, with D possibly called TRBD1 or TRBD2 (5 bases each). The CDR3 covers 15 residues. V was pared by 4 bases and J by 3 bases, with 17 bases between. CDR1 is SGHRS and CDR2 is YFSETQ in the germline V gene. The chain's CDR3 is CASSEGTLTLYEQYF. CDR3 DNA: TGCGCCAGCAGCGAGGGGACCTTAACCCTCTACGAGCAGTACTTC.

The chain is built from TRBV9 and TRBJ1-4; unclear D gene. V was shortened by 0 bases and J by 5 bases, with 11 bases between the two germline ends. The CDR3 length is 15 residues. Germline V CDR1 and CDR2: SGDLS, YYNGEE. Here the CDR3 reads CASSVAYDGNEKLFF. CDR3 DNA sequence: TGTGCCAGCAGCGTAGCCTATGACGGGAATGAAAAACTGTTTTTT.

The sample holds a few counts of this clone. This chain joins TRBV5-4 and TRBJ1-6; D gene ambiguous. V shed 0 bases and J shed 5 bases, with 6 bases lying between them. The CDR3 spans 14 residues. Germline V CDR1 and CDR2: SGHNT, YYREEE (reference sequence). The chain's CDR3 is CASSLGHHNSPLHF. DNA of the CDR3: TGTGCCAGCAGCTTGGGACACCATAATTCACCCCTCCACTTT.

The V and J genes are TRBV18 and TRBJ2-1; possible D gene TRBD1, 6 bases. Germline CDR1 and CDR2: KGHSH and LQKENI. This CDR3 spans 15 amino acids. V was trimmed by 0 bases and J by 7 bases, leaving 13 bases between them. The CDR3 DNA reads TGTGCCAGCTCACCACCTGGGGGCCACCTAAATGAGCAGTTCTTC. This encodes CASSPPGGHLNEQFF. The full variable domain, rest sourced from reference TRBV18 and TRBJ2-1, is NAGVMQNPRHLVRRRGQEARLRCSPMKGHSHVYWYRQLPEEGLKFMVYLQKENIIDESGMPKERFSAEFPKEGPSILRIQQVVRGDSAAYFCASSPPGGHLNEQFFGPGTRLTVL.

The chain links TRBV9 to TRBJ2-5, with D possibly being TRBD2 (6 bases). CDR3 size: 14 residues. The V and J ends lost 4 bases and 2 bases respectively, with 12 bases between them. Germline V gene sequence: CDR1 SGDLS, CDR2 YYNGEE. Here the CDR3 DNA reads TGTGCCAGCAGCCCCCGCGGGGTTCAAGAGACCCAGTACTTC. Amino acids: CASSPRGVQETQYF.

The chain uses TRBV7-9 and TRBJ2-1, with D hard to call. V was trimmed by 1 base and J by 8 bases, leaving 12 bases between them. The CDR3 covers 14 residues. The germline CDR1 and CDR2 sequences are SEHNR and FQNEAQ (reference sequence). CDR3 bases: TGTGCCAGCAGCTTAGGCACTCCGCCTTATGAGCAGTTCTTC. This codes for CASSLGTPPYEQFF.

V and J are TRBV19 and TRBJ1-2; D is unclear. Germline CDR1 is LNHDA and CDR2 is SQIVND (reference sequence). The V end lost 3 bases, the J end lost 5 bases, and 16 bases lay between the germline ends. The length of the CDR3 is 15 residues. The CDR3 protein is CASSIRQLSGYGYTF. The CDR3, as DNA: TGTGCCAGTAGTATCCGGCAGCTATCTGGGTATGGCTACACCTTC. Supplemented by reference TRBV19 and TRBJ1-2, the full variable domain reads DGGITQSPKYLFRKEGQNVTLSCEQNLNHDAMYWYRQDPGQGLRLIYYSQIVNDFQKGDIAEGYSVSREKKESFPLTVTSAQKNPTAFYLCASSIRQLSGYGYTFGSGTRLTVV.